This is a list of T cell receptor beta chains from one sample in a study of radiotherapy plus CTLA-4 blockade in lung cancer. TCRdb keeps only in-frame clones here, not all; method: immunoSEQ multiplex PCR. The data show under 35,000 clones, 60% to 80% seen once. The specimen was peripheral blood, collected from a patient treated with radiotherapy plus ipilimumab. Receptors originate from a human donor with non-small cell lung cancer whose response to radiotherapy plus ipilimumab could not be evaluated. CDR3s include the opening cysteine and the closing phenylalanine or tryptophan.

CDR3: CASQTGNTGELFF; J: TRBJ2-2; V: TRBV2
CDR3: CASSVTSGGNTGELFF; J: TRBJ2-2; V: TRBV9
CDR3: CASRVTPGQTYTQYF; J: TRBJ2-5; V: TRBV27
CDR3: CASSLQPVTGDFTNEKLFF; J: TRBJ1-4; V: TRBV5-1
CDR3: CASSGWRVSF; J: TRBJ1-2; V: TRBV9
CDR3: CASSFGLAGSSYEQYF; J: TRBJ2-7; V: TRBV5-4
CDR3: CASRGRLRDGYTF; J: TRBJ1-2; V: TRBV28
CDR3: CASSDPSGPYEQYF; J: TRBJ2-7; V: TRBV10-2
CDR3: CASTPLGQSNEKLFF; J: TRBJ1-4; V: TRBV5-5
CDR3: CASSPRTGGNNEQFF; J: TRBJ2-1; V: TRBV28
CDR3: CASRETGSTDTQYF; J: TRBJ2-3; V: TRBV2
CDR3: CASSLLTGTRRTMNTEAFF; J: TRBJ1-1; V: TRBV28
CDR3: CASSYWTSGTSYEQYF; J: TRBJ2-7; V: TRBV5-6
CDR3: CASSKVRTKFQPQHF; J: TRBJ1-5; V: TRBV21-1
CDR3: CASSEGLAFTDTQYF; J: TRBJ2-3; V: TRBV6-1
CDR3: CASSLRGAETQYF; J: TRBJ2-5; V: TRBV5-5
CDR3: CASSPKPWDKSYEQYF; J: TRBJ2-7; V: TRBV19
CDR3: CASSLVQSTPTIIHPLHF; J: TRBJ1-6; V: TRBV7-2
CDR3: CASSLWLAGAYNEQFF; J: TRBJ2-1; V: TRBV28
CDR3: CASMKTGSTPEAFF; J: TRBJ1-1; V: TRBV19
CDR3: CASSEGSGGNEKLFF; J: TRBJ1-4; V: TRBV2
CDR3: CASGEGVFNEKLFF; J: TRBJ1-4; V: TRBV6-5
CDR3: CASSTGQTGETQYF; J: TRBJ2-5; V: TRBV19
CDR3: CASSALAPREQYF; J: TRBJ2-7; V: TRBV6-1
CDR3: CSVAPSGVGETQYF; J: TRBJ2-5; V: TRBV29-1
CDR3: CASSLLGGSGNYGYTF; J: TRBJ1-2; V: TRBV7-3
CDR3: CASRTGTGQPQHF; J: TRBJ1-5; V: TRBV6-1
CDR3: CASSLRQSPPLYGYTF; J: TRBJ1-2; V: TRBV27
CDR3: CASSARTGLFTGYTF; J: TRBJ1-2; V: TRBV6-1
CDR3: CASSHRDSRAFF; J: TRBJ1-1; V: TRBV4-3
CDR3: CASSEGAGSNQPQHF; J: TRBJ1-5; V: TRBV18
CDR3: CASMESSDSYNEQFF; J: TRBJ2-1; V: TRBV19
CDR3: CASRKTGHQEGTQYF; J: TRBJ2-5; V: TRBV5-1
CDR3: CASSLGLAGKYEQYF; J: .; V: TRBV5-8
CDR3: CASSQPNRGGGETQYF; J: TRBJ2-5; V: TRBV4-2
CDR3: CASSGQGAGPIEAFF; J: TRBJ1-1; V: TRBV6-6
CDR3: CASSVSRWSYNEQFF; J: TRBJ2-1; V: TRBV9
CDR3: CASSARPGTGFGTQYF; J: TRBJ2-5; V: TRBV7-8
CDR3: CAWSGGGYEQYF; J: TRBJ2-7; V: TRBV30
CDR3: CASSLGGLQSYTF; J: TRBJ1-2; V: TRBV7-9
CDR3: CASSVGTGRVSTRELFF; J: TRBJ2-2; V: TRBV9
CDR3: CSVGTGGSVTEAFF; J: TRBJ1-1; V: TRBV29-1
CDR3: CASSLDTLYNEQFF; J: TRBJ2-1; V: TRBV5-1
CDR3: CASSAQGGPTYEQYF; J: TRBJ2-7; V: TRBV7-3
CDR3: CASSLGTGQSTDTQYF; J: TRBJ2-3; V: TRBV11-2
CDR3: CASSVSGSVSDTQYF; J: TRBJ2-3; V: TRBV2
CDR3: CASSTSGPYEQYF; J: TRBJ2-7; V: TRBV7-2
CDR3: CASSELAGGTDTQYF; J: TRBJ2-3; V: TRBV2
CDR3: CASSRYSRRQGATGELFF; J: TRBJ2-2; V: TRBV11-2
CDR3: CASRVVRDRVSGANVLTF; J: TRBJ2-6; V: TRBV2
CDR3: CASSLGDSDIFGYTF; J: TRBJ1-2; V: TRBV7-2
CDR3: CASSSSGGGSSNEQYF; J: TRBJ2-7; V: TRBV28
CDR3: CASSLASGYSYNEQFF; J: TRBJ2-1; V: TRBV7-2
CDR3: CASRAGTVEKLFF; J: TRBJ1-4; V: TRBV4-3
CDR3: CASRDSFYEQYF; J: TRBJ2-7; V: TRBV6-1
CDR3: CASSEAARGSDGYTF; J: TRBJ1-2; V: TRBV6-1